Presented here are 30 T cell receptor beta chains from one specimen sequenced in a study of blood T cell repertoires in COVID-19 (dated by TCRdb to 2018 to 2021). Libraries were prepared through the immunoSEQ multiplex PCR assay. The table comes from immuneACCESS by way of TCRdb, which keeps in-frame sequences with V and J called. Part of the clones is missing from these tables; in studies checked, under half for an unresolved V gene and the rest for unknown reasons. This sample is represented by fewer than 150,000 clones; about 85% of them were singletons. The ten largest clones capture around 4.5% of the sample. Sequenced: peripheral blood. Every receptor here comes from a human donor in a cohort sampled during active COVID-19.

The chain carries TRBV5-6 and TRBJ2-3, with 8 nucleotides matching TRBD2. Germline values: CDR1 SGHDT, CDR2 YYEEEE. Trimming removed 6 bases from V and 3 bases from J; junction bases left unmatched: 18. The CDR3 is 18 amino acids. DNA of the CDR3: TGTGCCAGCACCAACGGCCGTCAAGCGGGAGTATGGACAGATACGCAGTATTTT. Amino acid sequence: CASTNGRQAGVWTDTQYF.

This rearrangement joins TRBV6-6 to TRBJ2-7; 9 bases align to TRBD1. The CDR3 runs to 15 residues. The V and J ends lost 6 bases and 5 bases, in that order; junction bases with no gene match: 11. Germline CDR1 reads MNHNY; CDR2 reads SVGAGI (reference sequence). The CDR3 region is CASSDSGQGRDEQYF. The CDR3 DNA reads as TGTGCCAGCAGCGACTCGGGACAGGGAAGGGACGAGCAGTACTTC.

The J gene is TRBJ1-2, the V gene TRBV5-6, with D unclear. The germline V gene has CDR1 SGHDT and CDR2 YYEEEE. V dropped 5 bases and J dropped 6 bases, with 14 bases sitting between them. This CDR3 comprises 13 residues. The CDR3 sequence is CASRVEVSDGYTF. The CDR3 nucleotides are TGTGCCAGCAGGGTGGAGGTTTCAGATGGCTACACCTTC.

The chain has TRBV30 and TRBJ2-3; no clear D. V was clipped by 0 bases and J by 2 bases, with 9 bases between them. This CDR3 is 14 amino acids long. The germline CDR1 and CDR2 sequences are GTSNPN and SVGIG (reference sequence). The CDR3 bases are TGTGCCTGGAGTGTACTCAGGTCCACAGATACGCAGTATTTT. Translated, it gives CAWSVLRSTDTQYF.

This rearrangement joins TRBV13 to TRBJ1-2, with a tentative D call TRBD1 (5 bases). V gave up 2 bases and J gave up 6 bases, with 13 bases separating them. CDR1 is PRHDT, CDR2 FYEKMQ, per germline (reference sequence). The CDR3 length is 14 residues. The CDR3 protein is CASSLREGVDGYTF. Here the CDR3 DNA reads TGTGCCAGCAGCTTAAGGGAAGGGGTTGATGGCTACACCTTC.

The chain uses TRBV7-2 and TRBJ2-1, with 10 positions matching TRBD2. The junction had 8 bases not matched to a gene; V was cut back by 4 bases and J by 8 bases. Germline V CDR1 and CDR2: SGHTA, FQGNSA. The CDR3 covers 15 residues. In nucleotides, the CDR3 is TGTGCCAGCAGCTCCCCAGCGGGGGGGGGATATGAGCAGTTCTTC. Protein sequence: CASSSPAGGGYEQFF.

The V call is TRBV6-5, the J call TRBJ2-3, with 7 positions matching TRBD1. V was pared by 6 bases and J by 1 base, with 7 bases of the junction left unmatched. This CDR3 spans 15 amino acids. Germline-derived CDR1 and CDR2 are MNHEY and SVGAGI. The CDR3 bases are TGTGCCAGCAGCCCCGGGACAGCTCGCACAGATACGCAGTATTTT. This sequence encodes CASSPGTARTDTQYF.

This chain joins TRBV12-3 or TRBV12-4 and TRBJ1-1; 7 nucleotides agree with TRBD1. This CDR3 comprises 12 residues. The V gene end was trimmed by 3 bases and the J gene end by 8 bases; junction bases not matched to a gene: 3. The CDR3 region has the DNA TGTGCCAGCAGTTTGGGACAGAGCGAAGCTTTCTTT. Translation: CASSLGQSEAFF.

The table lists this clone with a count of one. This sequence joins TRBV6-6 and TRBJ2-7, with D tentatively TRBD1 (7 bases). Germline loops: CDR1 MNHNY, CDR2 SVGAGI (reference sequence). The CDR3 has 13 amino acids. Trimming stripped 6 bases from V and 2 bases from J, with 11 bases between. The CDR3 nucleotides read TGTGCCAGCAGGCGGGACAGTGCCTACGAGCAGTACTTC. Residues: CASRRDSAYEQYF.

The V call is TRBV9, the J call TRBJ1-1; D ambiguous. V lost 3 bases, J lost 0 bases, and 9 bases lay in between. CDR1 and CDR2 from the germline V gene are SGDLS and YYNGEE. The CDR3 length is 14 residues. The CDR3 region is CASSAGQVNTEAFF. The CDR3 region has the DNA TGTGCCAGCAGCGCAGGTCAGGTGAACACTGAAGCTTTCTTT. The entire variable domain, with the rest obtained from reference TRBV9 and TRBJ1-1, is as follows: DSGVTQTPKHLITATGQRVTLRCSPRSGDLSVYWYQQSLDQGLQFLIQYYNGEERAKGNILERFSAQQFPDLHSELNLSSLELGDSALYFCASSAGQVNTEAFFGQGTRLTVV.

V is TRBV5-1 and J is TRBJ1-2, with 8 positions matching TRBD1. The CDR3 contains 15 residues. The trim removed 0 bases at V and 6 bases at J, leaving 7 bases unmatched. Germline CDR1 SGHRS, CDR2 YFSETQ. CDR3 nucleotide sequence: TGCGCCAGCAGCTTGGTGTCAGGGGGCGCGGATGGCTACACCTTC. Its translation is CASSLVSGGADGYTF.

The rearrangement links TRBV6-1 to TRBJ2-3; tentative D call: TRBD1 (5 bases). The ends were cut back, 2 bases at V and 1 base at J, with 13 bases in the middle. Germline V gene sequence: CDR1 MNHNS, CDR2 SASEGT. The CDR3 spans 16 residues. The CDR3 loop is CASSERGRGGTDTQYF. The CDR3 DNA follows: TGTGCCAGCAGTGAAAGGGGTAGGGGTGGCACAGATACGCAGTATTTT.

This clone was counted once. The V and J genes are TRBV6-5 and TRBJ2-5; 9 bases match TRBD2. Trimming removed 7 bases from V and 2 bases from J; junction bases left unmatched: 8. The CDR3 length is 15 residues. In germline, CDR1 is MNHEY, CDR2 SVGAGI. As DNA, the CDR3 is TGTGCCAGCACCTGGCTTAGCGGGGGTCAAGAGACCCAGTACTTC. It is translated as CASTWLSGGQETQYF.

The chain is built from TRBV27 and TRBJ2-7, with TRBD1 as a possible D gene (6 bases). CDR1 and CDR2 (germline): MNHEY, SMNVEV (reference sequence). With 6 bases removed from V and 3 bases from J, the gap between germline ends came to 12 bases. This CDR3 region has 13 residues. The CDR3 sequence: CASRQGRFYEQYF. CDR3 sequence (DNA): TGTGCCAGCAGGCAGGGGCGTTTCTACGAGCAGTACTTC.

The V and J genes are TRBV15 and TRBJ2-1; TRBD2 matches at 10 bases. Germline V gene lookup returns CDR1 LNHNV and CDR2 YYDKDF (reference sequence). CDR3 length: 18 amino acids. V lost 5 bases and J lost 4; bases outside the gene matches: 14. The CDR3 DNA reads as TGTGCCACCAGCTCCCCATTGGGACTAGCGAGCCGATACAATGAGCAGTTCTTC. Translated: CATSSPLGLASRYNEQFF.

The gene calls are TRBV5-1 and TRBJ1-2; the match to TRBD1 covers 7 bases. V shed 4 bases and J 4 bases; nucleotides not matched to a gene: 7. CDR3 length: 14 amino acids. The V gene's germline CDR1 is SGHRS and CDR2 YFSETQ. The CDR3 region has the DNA TGCGCCAGCAGCCCCTTCCAGGGGGGCTATGGCTACACCTTC. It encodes CASSPFQGGYGYTF.

The CDR3 bases are TGTGCCACCCTAGGGACTAGCGGGAGCTACGAGCAGTACGTC. Translating it yields CATLGTSGSYEQYV. V is TRBV6-5 and J is TRBJ2-7, with 14 positions matching TRBD2. V lost 10 bases and J lost 3; bases outside the gene matches: 5. Germline loops: CDR1 MNHEY, CDR2 SVGAGI. This CDR3 contains 14 residues.

CDR3 amino acids: CASSPPEAGAETQYF. CDR3 DNA sequence: TGTGCCAGCAGCCCCCCCGAAGCGGGGGCTGAGACCCAGTACTTC. The chain combines TRBV28 with TRBJ2-5; 8 bases align to TRBD2. CDR3 size: 15 residues. The V segment lost 6 bases and the J segment 5 bases; nucleotides outside the gene matches: 11. The germline gives CDR1 MDHEN, CDR2 SYDVKM.

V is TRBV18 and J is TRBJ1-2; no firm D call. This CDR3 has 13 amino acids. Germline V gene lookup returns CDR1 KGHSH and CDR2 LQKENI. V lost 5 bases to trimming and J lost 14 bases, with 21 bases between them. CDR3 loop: CASSTLNSQDGTF. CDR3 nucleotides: TGTGCCAGCTCAACATTAAATTCTCAGGATGGAACCTTC.

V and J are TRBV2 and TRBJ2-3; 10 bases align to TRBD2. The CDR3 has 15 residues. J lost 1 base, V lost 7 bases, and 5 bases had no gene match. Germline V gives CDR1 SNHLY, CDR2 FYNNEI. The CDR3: CASMRLAGGTDTQYF. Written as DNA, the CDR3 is TGTGCCAGCATGAGGCTAGCGGGAGGCACAGATACGCAGTATTTT.

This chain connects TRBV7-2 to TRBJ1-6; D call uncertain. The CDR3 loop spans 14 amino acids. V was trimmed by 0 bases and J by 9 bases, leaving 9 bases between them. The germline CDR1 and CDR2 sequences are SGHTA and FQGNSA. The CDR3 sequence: CASSLAAAGSPLHF. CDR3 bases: TGTGCCAGCAGCTTAGCGGCCGCGGGTTCACCCCTCCACTTT.

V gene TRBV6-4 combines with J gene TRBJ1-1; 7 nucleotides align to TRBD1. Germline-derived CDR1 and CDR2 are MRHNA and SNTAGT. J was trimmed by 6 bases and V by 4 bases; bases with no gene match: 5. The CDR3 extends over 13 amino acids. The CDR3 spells CASSVEQGSEAFF. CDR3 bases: TGTGCCAGCAGTGTCGAACAGGGGTCTGAAGCTTTCTTT.

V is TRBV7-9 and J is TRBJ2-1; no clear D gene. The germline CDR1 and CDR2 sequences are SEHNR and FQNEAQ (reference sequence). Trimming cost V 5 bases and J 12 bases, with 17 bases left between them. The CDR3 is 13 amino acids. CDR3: CASSPDKRSLQFF. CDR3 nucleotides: TGTGCCAGCAGCCCCGACAAACGGTCCCTGCAGTTCTTC.

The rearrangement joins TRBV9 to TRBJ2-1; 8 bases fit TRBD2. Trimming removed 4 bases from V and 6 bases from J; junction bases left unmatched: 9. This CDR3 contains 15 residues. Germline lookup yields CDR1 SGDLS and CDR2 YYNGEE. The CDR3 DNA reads TGTGCCAGCAGCTTTTCCGGGACTAGGGGCAATGAGCAGTTCTTC. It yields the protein CASSFSGTRGNEQFF.

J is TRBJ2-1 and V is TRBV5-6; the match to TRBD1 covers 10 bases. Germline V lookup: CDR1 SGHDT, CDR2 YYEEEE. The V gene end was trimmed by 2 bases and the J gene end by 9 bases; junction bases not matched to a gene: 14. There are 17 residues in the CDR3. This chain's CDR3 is CASSLNLRTGGSGEQFF. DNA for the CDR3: TGTGCCAGCAGCTTAAATCTTAGGACAGGGGGGTCGGGTGAGCAGTTCTTC. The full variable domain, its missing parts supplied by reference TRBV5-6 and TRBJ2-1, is DAGVTQSPTHLIKTRGQQVTLRCSPKSGHDTVSWYQQALGQGPQFIFQYYEEEERQRGNFPDRFSGHQFPNYSSELNVNALLLGDSALYLCASSLNLRTGGSGEQFFGPGTRLTVL.

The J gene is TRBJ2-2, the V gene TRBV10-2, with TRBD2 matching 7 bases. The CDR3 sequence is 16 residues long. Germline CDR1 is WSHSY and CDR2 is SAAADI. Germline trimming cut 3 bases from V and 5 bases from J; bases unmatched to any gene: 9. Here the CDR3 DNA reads TGCGCCAGCAGTGACCCTAGGGACTACAGAACCGGGGAGCTGTTTTTT. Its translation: CASSDPRDYRTGELFF.

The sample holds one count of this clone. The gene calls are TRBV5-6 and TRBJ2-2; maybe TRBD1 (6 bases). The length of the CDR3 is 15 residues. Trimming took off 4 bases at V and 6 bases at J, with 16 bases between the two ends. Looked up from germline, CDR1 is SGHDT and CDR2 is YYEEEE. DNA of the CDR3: TGTGCCAGCAGCCATGACAGGATCGGATCCGGGGAGCTGTTTTTT. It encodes CASSHDRIGSGELFF.

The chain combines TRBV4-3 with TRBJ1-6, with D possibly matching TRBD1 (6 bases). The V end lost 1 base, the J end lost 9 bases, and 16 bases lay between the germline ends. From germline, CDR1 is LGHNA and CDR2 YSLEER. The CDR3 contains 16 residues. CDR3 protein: CASSQAKSGDGSPLHF. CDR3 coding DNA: TGCGCCAGCAGCCAAGCAAAATCAGGGGATGGTTCACCCCTCCACTTT.

In DNA, the CDR3 is TGCGCCAGCAGCCAGGACAGGTTCCAGATTAATTCACCCCTCCACTTT. Amino acids: CASSQDRFQINSPLHF. The chain uses TRBV4-3 and TRBJ1-6; 7 nucleotides agree with TRBD1. The CDR3 loop spans 16 amino acids. Germline lookup yields CDR1 LGHNA and CDR2 YSLEER. Trimming at V came to 3 bases and at J to 6 bases, leaving 8 bases not matched to a gene.

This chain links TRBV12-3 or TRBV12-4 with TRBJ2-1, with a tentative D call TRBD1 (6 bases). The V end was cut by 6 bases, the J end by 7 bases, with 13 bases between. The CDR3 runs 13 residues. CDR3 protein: CASSRTAPNEQFF. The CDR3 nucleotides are TGTGCCAGCAGCCGGACAGCCCCGAATGAGCAGTTCTTC.